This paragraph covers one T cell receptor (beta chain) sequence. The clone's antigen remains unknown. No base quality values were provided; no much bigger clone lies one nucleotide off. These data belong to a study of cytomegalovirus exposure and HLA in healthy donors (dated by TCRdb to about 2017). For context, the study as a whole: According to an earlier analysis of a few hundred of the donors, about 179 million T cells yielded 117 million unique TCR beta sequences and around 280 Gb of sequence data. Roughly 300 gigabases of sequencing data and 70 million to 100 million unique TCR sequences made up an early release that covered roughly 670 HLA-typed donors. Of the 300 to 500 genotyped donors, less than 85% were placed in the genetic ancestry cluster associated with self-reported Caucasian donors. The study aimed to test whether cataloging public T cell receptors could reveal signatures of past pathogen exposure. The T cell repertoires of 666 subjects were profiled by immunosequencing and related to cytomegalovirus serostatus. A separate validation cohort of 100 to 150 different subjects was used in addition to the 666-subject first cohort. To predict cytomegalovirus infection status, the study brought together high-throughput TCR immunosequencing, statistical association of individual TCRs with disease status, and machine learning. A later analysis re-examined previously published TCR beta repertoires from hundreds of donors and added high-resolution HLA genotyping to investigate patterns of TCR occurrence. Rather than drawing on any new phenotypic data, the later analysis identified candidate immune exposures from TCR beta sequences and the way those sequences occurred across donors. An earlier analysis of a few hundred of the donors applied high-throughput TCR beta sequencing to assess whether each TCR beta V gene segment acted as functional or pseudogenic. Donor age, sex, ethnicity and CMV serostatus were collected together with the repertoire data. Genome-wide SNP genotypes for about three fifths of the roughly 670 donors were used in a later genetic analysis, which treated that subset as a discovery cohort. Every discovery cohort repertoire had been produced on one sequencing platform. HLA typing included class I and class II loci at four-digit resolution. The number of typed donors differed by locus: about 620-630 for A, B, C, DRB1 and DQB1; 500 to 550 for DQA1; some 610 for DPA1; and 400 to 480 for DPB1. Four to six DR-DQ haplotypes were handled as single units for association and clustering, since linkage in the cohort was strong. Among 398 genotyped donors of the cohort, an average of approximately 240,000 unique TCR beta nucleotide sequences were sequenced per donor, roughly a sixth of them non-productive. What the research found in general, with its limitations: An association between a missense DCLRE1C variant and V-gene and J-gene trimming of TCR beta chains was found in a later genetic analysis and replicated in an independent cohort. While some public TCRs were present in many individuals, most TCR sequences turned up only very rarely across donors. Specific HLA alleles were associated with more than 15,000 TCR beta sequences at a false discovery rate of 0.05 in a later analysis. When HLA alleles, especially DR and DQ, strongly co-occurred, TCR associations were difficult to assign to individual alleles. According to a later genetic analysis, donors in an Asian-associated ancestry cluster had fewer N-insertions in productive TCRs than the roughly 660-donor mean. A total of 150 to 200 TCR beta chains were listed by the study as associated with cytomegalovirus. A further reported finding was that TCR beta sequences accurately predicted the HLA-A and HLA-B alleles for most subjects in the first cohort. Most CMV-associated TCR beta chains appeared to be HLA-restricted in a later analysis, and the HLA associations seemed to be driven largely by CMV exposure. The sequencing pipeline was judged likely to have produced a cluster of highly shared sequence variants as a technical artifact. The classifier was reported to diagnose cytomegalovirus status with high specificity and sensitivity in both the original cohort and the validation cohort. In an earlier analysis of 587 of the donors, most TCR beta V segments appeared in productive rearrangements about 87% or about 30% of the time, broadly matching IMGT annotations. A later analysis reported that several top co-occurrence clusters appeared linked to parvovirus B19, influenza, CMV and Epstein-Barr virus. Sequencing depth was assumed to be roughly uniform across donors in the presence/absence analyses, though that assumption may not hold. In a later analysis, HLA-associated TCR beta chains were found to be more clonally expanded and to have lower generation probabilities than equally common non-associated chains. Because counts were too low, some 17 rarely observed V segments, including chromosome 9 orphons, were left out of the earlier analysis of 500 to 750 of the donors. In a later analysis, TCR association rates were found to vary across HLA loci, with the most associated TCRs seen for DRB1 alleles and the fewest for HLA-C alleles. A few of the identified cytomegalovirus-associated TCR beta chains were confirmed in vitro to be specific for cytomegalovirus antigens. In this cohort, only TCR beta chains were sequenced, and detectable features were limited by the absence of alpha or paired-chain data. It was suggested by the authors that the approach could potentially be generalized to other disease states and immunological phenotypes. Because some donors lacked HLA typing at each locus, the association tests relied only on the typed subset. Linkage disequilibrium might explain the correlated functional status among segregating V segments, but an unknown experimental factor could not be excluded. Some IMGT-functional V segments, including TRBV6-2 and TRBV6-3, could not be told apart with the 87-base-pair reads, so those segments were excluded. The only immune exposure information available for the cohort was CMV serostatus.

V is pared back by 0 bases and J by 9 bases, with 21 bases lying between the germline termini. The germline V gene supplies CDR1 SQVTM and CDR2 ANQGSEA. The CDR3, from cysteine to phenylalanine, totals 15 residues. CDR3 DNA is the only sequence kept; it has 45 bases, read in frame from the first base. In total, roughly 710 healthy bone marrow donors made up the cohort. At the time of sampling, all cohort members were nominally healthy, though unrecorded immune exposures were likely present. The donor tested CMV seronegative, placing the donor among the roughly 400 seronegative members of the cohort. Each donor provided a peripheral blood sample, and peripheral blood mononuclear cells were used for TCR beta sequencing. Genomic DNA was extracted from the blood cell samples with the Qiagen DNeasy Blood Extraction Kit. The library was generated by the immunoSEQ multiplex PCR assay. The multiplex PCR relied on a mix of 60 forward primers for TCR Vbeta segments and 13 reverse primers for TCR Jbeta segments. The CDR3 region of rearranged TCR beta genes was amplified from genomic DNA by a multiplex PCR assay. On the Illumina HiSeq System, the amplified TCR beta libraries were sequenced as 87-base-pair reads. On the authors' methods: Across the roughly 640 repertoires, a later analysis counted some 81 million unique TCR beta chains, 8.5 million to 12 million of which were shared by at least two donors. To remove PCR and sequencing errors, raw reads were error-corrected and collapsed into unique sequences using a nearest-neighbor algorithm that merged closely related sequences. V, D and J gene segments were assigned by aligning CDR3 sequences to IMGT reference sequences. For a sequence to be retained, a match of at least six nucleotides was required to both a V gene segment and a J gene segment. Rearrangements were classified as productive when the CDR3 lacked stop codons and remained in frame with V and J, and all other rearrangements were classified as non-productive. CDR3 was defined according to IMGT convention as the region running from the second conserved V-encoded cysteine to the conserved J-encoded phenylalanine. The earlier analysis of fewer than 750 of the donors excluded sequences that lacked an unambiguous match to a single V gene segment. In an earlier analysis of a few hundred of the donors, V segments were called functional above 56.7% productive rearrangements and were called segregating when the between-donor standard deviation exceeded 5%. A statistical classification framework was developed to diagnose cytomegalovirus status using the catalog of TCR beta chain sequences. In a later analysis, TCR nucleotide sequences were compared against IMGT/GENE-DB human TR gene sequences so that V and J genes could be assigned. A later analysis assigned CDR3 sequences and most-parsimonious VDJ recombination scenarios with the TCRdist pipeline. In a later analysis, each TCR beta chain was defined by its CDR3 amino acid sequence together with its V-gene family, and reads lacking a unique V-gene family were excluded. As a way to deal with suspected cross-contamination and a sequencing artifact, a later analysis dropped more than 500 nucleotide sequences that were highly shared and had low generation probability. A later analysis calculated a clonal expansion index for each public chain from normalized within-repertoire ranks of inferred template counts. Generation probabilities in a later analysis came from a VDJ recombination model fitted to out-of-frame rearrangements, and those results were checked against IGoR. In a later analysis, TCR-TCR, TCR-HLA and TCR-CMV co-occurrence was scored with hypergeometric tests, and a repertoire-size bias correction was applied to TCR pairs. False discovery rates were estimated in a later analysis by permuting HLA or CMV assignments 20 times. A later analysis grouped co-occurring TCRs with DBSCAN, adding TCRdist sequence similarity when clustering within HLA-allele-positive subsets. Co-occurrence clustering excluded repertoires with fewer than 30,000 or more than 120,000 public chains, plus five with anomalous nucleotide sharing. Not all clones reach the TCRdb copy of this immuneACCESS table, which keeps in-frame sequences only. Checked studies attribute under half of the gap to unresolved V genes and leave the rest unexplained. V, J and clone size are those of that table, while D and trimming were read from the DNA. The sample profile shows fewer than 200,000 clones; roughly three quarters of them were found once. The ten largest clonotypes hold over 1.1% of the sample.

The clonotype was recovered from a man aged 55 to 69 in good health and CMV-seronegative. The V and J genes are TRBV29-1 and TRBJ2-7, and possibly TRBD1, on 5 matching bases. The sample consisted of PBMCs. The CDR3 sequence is CSVEDLKGSRVRQYF. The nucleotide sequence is TGCAGCGTTGAAGATCTAAAGGGGTCAAGGGTAAGGCAGTACTTC.